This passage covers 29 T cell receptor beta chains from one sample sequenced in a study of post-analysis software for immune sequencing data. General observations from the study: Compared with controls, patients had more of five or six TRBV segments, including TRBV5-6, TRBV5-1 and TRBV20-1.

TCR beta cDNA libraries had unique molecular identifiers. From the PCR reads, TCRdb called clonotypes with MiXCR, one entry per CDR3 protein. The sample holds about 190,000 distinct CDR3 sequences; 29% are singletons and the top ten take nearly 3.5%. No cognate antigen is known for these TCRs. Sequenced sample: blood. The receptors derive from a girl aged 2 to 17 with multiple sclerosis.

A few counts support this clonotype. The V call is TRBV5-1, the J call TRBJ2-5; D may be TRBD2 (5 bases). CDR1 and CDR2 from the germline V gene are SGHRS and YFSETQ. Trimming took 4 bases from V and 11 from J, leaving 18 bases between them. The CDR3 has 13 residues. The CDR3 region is CASSPTVGWEQYF. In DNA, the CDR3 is TGCGCCAGCAGCCCCACGGTTGGTTGGGAGCAGTACTTC.

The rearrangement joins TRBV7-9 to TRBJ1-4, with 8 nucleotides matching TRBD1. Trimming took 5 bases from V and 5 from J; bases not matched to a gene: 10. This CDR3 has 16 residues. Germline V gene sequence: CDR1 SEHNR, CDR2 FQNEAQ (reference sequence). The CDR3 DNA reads TGTGCCAGCAGCCATGGGACAGGACTATCAAATGAAAAACTGTTTTTT. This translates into CASSHGTGLSNEKLFF.

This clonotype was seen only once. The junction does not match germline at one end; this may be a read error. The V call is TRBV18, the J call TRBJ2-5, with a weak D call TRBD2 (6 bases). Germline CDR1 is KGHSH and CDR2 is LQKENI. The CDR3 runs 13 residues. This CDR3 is CARSGDTVETQYF. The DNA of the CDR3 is TGTGCCCGCTCGGGGGATACGGTTGAGACCCAGTACTTC.

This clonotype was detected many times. CDR3 amino acids: CASSSRVGELFF. The DNA for the CDR3 is TGTGCCAGCAGCTCACGGGTCGGGGAGCTGTTTTTT. J is TRBJ2-2 and V is TRBV7-2; D unclear. Germline values: CDR1 SGHTA, CDR2 FQGNSA. The CDR3 runs to 12 residues. V dropped 4 bases and J dropped 7 bases, with 7 bases sitting between them.

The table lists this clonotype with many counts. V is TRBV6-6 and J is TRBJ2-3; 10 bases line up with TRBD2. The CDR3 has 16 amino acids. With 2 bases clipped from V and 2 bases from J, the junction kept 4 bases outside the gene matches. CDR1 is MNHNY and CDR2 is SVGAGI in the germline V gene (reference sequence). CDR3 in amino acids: CASSYGLAGATDTQYF. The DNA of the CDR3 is TGTGCCAGCAGTTACGGGCTAGCGGGAGCCACAGATACGCAGTATTTT.

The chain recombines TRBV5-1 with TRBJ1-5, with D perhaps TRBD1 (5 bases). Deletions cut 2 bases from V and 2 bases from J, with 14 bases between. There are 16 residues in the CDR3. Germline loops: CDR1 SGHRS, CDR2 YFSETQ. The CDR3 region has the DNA TGCGCCAGCAGCTTCGATGGCAGGGACCGCAATCAGCCCCAGCATTTT. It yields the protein CASSFDGRDRNQPQHF.

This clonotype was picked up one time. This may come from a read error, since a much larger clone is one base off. CDR3 coding DNA: TGTGCCAGTAGTCCGAGAACGGGAGGGAGATGGGGGGAGACCCAGTACTTC. This sequence encodes CASSPRTGGRWGETQYF. The chain couples TRBV19 to TRBJ2-5, with 8 bases lining up with TRBD2. The CDR3 is made up of 17 amino acids. Trimming took 5 bases from V and 5 from J; bases not matched to a gene: 16. CDR1 is LNHDA and CDR2 is SQIVND in the germline V gene (reference sequence).

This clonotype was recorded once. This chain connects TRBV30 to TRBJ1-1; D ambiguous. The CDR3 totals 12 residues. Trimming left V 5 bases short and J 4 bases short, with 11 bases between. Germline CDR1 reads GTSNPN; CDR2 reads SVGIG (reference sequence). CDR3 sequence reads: CAWGRRVTEAFF. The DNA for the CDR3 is TGTGCCTGGGGACGCCGGGTCACTGAAGCTTTCTTT.

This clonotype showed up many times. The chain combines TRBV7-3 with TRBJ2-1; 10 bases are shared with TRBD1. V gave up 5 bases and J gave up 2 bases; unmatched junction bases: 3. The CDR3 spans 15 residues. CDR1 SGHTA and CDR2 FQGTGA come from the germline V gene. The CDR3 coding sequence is TGTGCCAGCAGCAATGGACAGGGGGCCTACAATGAGCAGTTCTTC. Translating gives CASSNGQGAYNEQFF.

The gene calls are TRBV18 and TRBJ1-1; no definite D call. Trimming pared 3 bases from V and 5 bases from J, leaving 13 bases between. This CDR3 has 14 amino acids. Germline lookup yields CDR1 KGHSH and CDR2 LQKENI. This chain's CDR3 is CASSPPGSDTEAFF. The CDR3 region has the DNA TGTGCCAGCTCACCGCCAGGTAGTGATACTGAAGCTTTCTTT. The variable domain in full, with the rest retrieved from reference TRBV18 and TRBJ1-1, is NAGVMQNPRHLVRRRGQEARLRCSPMKGHSHVYWYRQLPEEGLKFMVYLQKENIIDESGMPKERFSAEFPKEGPSILRIQQVVRGDSAAYFCASSPPGSDTEAFFGQGTRLTVV.

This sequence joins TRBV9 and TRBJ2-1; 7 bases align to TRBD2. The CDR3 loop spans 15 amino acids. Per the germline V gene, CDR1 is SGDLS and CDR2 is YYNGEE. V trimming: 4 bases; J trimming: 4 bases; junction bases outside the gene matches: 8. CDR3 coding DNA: TGTGCCAGCAGCCCTCGACCAGCGGGGTACAATGAGCAGTTCTTC. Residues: CASSPRPAGYNEQFF.

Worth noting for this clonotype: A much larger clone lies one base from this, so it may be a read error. The CDR3 protein is CASRVARGVEQYF. The DNA of the CDR3 is TGTGCCAGCAGGGTGGCACGGGGGGTCGAGCAGTACTTC. The chain links TRBV12-3 or TRBV12-4 to TRBJ2-5; 7 bases match TRBD2. The end of the DNA is better explained by TRBJ2-7, so the J call may be wrong. The CDR3 length is 13 residues.

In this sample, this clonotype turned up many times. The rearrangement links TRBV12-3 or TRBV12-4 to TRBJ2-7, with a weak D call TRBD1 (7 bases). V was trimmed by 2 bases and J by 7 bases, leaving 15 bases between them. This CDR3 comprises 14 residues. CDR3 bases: TGTGCCAGCAGTTTACAGGGGGGCGGTCGGGAGCAGTACTTC. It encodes CASSLQGGGREQYF.

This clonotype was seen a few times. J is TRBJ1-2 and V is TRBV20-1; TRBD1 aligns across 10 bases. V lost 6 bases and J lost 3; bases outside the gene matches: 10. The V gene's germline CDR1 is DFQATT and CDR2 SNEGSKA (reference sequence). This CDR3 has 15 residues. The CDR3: CSATLTGGLDYGYTF. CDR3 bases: TGCAGTGCCACCCTGACAGGGGGCTTGGACTATGGCTACACCTTC.

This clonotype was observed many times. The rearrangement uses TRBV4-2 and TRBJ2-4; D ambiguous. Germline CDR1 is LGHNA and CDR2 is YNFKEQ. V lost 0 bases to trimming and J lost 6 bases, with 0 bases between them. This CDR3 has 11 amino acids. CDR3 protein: CASSQENIQYF. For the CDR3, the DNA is TGTGCCAGCAGCCAAGAAAACATTCAGTACTTC.

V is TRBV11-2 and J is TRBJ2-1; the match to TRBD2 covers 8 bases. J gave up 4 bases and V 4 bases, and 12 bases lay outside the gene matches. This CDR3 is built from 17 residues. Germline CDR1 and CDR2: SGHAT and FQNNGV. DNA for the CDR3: TGTGCCAGCAGCTCCACCTGGGGAGCGGGGGCATACAATGAGCAGTTCTTC. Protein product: CASSSTWGAGAYNEQFF.

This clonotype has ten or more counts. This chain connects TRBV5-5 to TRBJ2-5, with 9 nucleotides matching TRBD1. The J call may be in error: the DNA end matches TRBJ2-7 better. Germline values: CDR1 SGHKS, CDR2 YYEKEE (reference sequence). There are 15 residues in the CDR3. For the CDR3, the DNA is TGTGCCAGCAGCTTGCAGGACAGGGGTTCCCACGAGCAGTACTTC. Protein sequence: CASSLQDRGSHEQYF.

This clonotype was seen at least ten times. The CDR3 nucleotides read TGTGCCAGCAGTTTAAGGCCAAAAGAGCAGTTCTTC. Translation: CASSLRPKEQFF. The V and J genes are TRBV12-3 or TRBV12-4 and TRBJ2-1; D gene uncertain. Trimming stripped 2 bases from V and 10 bases from J, with 9 bases between. This CDR3 has 12 residues.

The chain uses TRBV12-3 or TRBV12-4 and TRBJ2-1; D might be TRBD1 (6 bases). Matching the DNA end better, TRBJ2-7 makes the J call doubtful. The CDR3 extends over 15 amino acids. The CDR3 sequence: CASRIGQNSYNEQYF. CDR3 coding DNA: TGTGCCAGCAGAATTGGACAGAATTCCTACAATGAGCAGTACTTC.

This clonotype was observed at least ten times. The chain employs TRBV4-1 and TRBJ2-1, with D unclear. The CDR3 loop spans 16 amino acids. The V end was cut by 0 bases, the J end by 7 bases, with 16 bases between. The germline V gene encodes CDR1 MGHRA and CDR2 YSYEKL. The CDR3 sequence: CASSQEPLALQNEQFF. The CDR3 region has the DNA TGCGCCAGCAGCCAAGAACCGCTCGCGCTCCAGAATGAGCAGTTCTTC.

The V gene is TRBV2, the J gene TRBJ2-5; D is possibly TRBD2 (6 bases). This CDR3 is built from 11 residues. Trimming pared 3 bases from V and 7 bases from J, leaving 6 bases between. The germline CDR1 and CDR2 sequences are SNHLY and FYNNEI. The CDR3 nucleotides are TGTGCCAGCAGTGAGGGGGGGACCCAGTACTTC. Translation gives CASSEGGTQYF.

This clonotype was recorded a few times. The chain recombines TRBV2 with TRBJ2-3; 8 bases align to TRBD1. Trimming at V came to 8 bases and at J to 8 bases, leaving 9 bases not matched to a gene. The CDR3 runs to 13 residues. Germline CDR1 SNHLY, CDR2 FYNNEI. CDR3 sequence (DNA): TGTGCCAGCCGACCAGGGGGCTGGGGTACGCAGTATTTT. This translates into CASRPGGWGTQYF.

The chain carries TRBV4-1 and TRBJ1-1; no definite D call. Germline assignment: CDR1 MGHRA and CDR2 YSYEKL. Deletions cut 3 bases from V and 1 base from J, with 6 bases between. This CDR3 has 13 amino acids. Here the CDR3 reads CASSQIRNTEAFF. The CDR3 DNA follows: TGCGCCAGCAGCCAGATCAGGAACACTGAAGCTTTCTTT.

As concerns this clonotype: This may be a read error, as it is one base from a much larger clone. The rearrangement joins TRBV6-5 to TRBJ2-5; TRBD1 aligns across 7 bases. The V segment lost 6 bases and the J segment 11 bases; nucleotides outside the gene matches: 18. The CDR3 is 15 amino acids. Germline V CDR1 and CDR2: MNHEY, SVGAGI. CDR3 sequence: CASSRDRGVTNEQYF. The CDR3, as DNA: TGTGCCAGCAGCCGGGACAGAGGAGTTACCAATGAGCAGTACTTC.

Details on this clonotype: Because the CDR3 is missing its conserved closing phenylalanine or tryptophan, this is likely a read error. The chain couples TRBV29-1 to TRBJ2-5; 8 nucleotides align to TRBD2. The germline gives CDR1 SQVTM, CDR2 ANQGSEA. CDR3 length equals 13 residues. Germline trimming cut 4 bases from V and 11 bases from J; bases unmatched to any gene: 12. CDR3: CSVASGGNNEQYL. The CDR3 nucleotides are TGCAGCGTTGCCAGCGGGGGAAACAATGAGCAGTACTTA.

The CDR3 protein is CSAPGGGANEKLFF. The CDR3 DNA follows: TGCAGTGCCCCGGGCGGGGGGGCTAATGAAAAACTGTTTTTT. The V and J genes are TRBV20-1 and TRBJ1-4; D possibly corresponds to TRBD1 (5 bases). Germline values: CDR1 DFQATT, CDR2 SNEGSKA (reference sequence). Between the trimmed V and J ends, which lost 6 bases and 3 bases, there was a span of 14 bases. This CDR3 is built from 14 residues.

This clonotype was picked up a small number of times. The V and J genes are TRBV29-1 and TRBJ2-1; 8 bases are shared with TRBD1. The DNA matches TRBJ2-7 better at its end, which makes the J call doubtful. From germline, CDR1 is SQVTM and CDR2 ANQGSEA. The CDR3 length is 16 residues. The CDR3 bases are TGCAGCGTTGATGGATTCTCAGGGGGCGATTACAATGAGCAGTACTTC. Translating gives CSVDGFSGGDYNEQYF.

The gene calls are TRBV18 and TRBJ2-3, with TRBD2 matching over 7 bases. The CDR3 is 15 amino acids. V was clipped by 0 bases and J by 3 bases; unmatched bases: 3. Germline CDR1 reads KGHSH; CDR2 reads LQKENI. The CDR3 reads CASSPPGLTTDTQYF. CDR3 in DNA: TGTGCCAGCTCACCACCGGGACTAACGACAGATACGCAGTATTTT. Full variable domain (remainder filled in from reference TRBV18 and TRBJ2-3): NAGVMQNPRHLVRRRGQEARLRCSPMKGHSHVYWYRQLPEEGLKFMVYLQKENIIDESGMPKERFSAEFPKEGPSILRIQQVVRGDSAAYFCASSPPGLTTDTQYFGPGTRLTVL.

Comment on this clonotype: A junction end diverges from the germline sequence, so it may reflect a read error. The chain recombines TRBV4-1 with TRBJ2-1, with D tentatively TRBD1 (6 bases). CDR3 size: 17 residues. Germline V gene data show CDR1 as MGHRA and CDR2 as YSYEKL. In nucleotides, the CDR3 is TGCGCCAGCAGCCTCAGACGAGAGGGGGTCGTATACAATGAGCAGTTTTTC. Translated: CASSLRREGVVYNEQFF.